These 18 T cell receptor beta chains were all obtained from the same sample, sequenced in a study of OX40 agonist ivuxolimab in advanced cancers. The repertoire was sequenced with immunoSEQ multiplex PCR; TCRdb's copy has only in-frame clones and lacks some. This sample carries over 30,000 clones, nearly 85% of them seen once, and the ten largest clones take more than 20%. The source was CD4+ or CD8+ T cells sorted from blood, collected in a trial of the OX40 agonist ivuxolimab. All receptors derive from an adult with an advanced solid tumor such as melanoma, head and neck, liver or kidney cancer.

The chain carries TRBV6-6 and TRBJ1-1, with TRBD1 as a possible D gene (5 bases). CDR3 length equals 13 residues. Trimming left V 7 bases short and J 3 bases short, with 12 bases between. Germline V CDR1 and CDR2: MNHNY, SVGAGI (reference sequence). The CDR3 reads CASTGGWDTEAFF. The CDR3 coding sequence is TGTGCCAGCACTGGGGGTTGGGACACTGAAGCTTTCTTT.

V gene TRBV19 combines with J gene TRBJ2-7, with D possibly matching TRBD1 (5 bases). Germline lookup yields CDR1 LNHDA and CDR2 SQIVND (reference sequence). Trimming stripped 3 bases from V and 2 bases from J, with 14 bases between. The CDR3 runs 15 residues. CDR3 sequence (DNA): TGTGCCAGTAGTATTTTTCCCGACAGAACCTACGAGCAGTACTTC. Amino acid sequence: CASSIFPDRTYEQYF. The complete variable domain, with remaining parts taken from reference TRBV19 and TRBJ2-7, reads DGGITQSPKYLFRKEGQNVTLSCEQNLNHDAMYWYRQDPGQGLRLIYYSQIVNDFQKGDIAEGYSVSREKKESFPLTVTSAQKNPTAFYLCASSIFPDRTYEQYFGPGTRLTVT.

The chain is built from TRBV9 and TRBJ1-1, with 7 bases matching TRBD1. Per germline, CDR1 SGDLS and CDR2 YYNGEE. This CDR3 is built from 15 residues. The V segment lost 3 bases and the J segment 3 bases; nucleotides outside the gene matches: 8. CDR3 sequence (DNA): TGTGCCAGCAGCGCCGCCGGGACAGCCTACACTGAAGCTTTCTTT. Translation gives CASSAAGTAYTEAFF.

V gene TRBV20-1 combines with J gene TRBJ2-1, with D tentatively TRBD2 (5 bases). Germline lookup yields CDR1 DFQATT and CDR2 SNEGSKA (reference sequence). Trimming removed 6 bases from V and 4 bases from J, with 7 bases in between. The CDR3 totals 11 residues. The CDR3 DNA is TGCAGTGCCCAGCGGTACAATGAGCAGTTCTTC. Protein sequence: CSAQRYNEQFF.

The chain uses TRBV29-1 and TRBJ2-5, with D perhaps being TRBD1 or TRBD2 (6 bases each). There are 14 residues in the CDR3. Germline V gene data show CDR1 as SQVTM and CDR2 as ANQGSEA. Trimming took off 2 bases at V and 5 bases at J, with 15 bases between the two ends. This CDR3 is CSVEPGAGRETQYF. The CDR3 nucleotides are TGCAGCGTTGAACCGGGGGCTGGGAGGGAGACCCAGTACTTC.

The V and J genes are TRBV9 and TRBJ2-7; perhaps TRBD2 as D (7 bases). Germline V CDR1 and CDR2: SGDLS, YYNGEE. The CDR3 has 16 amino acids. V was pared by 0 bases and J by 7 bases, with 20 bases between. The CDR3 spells CASSVGPGRGKEEQYF. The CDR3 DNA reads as TGTGCCAGCAGCGTAGGACCTGGGAGGGGGAAGGAAGAGCAGTACTTC.

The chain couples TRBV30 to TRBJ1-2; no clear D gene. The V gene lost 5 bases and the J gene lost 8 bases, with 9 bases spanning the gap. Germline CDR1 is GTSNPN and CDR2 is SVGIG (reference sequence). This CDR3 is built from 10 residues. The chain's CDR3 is CAWERVGYTF. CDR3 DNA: TGTGCCTGGGAGAGGGTCGGCTACACCTTC.

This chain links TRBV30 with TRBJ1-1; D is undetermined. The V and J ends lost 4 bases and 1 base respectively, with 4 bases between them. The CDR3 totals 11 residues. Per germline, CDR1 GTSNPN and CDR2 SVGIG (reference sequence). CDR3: CAWMENTEAFF. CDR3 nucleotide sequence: TGTGCCTGGATGGAGAACACTGAAGCTTTCTTT. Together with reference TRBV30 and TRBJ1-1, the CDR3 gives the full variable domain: SQTIHQWPATLVQPVGSPLSLECTVEGTSNPNLYWYRQAAGRGLQLLFYSVGIGQISSEVPQNLSASRPQDRQFILSSKKLLLSDSGFYLCAWMENTEAFFGQGTRLTVV.

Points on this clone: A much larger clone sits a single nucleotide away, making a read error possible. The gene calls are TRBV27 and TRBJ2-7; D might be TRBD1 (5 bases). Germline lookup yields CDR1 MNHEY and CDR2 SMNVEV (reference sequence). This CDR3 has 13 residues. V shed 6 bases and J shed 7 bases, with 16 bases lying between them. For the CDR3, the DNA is TGTGCCAGCAGGGATTCAGGGCTGCGGGAGCAGTACTTC. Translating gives CASRDSGLREQYF.

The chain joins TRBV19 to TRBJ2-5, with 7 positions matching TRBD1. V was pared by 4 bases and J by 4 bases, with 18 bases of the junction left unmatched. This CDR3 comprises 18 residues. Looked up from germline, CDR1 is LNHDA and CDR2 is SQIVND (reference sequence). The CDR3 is CASSTYRDSPTNGETQYF. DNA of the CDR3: TGTGCCAGTAGTACGTACCGGGACAGTCCCACCAACGGAGAGACCCAGTACTTC.

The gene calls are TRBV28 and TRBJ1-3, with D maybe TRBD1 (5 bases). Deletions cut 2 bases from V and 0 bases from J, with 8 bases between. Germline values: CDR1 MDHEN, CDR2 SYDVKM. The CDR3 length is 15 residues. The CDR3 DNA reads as TGTGCCAGCAGTTTAGCAGGGACCTCTGGAAACACCATATATTTT. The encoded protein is CASSLAGTSGNTIYF.

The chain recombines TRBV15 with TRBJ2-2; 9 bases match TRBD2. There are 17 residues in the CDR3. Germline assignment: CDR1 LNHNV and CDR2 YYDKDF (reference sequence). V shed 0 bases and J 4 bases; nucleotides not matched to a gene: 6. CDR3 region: CATSRDLREGVTGELFF. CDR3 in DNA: TGTGCCACCAGCAGAGATTTGCGGGAGGGGGTCACCGGGGAGCTGTTTTTT.

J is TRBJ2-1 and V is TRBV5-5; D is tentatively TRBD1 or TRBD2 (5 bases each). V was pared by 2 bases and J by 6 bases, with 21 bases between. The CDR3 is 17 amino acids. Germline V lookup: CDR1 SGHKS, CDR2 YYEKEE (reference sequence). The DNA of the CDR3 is TGTGCCAGCAGCTTTGGGGCCGGGACCGATCCTTTCAATGAGCAGTTCTTC. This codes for CASSFGAGTDPFNEQFF.

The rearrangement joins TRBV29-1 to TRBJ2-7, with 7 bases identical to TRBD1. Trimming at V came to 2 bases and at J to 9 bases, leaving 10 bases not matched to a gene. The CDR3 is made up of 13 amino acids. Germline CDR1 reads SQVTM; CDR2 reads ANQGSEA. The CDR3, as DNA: TGCAGCGTTGAAACCGGGACAGCTCCCGGGCAGTACTTC. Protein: CSVETGTAPGQYF.

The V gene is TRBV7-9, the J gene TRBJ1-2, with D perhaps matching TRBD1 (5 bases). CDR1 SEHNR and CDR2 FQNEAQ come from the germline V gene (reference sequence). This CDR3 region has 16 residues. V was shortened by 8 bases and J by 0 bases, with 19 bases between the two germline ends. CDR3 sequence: CASSLGGDLANYGYTF. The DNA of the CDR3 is TGTGCCAGCTCCCTTGGGGGGGACTTAGCTAACTATGGCTACACCTTC. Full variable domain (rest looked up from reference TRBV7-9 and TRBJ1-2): DTGVSQNPRHKITKRGQNVTFRCDPISEHNRLYWYRQTLGQGPEFLTYFQNEAQLEKSRLLSDRFSAERPKGSFSTLEIQRTEQGDSAMYLCASSLGGDLANYGYTFGSGTRLTVV.

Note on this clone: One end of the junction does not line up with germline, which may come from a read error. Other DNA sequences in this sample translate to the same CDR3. CDR3 sequence: CASSWTPGTSAQETQYF. CDR3 nucleotides: TGTGCCAGTAGCTGGACGCCCGGGACTAGCGCACAAGAGACCCAGTACTTC. The V and J genes are TRBV5-4 and TRBJ2-5; 10 bases align to TRBD2. This CDR3 is built from 17 residues. CDR1 SGHNT and CDR2 YYREEE come from the germline V gene (reference sequence).

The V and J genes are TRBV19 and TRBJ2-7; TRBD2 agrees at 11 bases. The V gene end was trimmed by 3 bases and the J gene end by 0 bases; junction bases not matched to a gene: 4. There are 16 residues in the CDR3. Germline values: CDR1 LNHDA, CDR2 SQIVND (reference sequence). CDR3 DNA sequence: TGTGCCAGTAGTATGGCTAGCGGGGGGATCTCCTACGAGCAGTACTTC. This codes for CASSMASGGISYEQYF.

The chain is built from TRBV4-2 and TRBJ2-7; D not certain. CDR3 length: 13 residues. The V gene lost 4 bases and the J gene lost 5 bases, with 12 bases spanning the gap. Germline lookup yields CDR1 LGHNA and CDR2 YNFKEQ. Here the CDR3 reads CASSPGNLNEQYF. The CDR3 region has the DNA TGTGCCAGCAGCCCGGGTAACTTAAACGAGCAGTACTTC.